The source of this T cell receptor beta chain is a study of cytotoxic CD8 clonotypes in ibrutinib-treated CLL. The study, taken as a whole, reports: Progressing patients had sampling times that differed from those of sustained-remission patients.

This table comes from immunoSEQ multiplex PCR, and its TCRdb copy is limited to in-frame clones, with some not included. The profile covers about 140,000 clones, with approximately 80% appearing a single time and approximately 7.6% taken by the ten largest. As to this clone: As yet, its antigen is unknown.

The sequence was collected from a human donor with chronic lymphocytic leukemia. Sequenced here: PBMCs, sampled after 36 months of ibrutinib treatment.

CDR3 amino acids: CASSTVGTNQPQHF. The CDR3 DNA is TGTGCCAGTAGTACCGTGGGGACCAATCAGCCCCAGCATTTT. This chain uses TRBV19 with TRBJ1-5, with a possible D match to TRBD1 (5 bases). The CDR3 runs 14 residues. V was pared by 4 bases and J by 3 bases, with 10 bases between. The germline V gene has CDR1 LNHDA and CDR2 SQIVND (reference sequence).